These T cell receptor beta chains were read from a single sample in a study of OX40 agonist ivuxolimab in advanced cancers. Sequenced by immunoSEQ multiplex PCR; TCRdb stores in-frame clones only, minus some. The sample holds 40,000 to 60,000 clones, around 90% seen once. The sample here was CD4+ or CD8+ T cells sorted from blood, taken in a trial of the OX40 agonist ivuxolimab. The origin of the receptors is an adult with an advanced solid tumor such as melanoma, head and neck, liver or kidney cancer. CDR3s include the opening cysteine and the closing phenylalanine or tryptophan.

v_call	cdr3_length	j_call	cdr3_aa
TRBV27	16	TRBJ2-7	CASSSLTGPRDGEQYF
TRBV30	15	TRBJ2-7	CAWSSSVGLRDEQYF
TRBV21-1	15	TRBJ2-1	CASSELHHSDNEQFF
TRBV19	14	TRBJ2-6	CASSWGAGANVLTF
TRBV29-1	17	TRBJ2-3	CSVETWTSGGGTDTQYF
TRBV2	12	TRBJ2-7	CASTTGPYEQYF
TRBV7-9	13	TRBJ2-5	CASSPPSTETQYF
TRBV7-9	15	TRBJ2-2	CASSSNQGSPGELFF
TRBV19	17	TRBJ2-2	CASSIRSGALNTGELFF
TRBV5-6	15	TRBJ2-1	CASSLGWSFYNEQFF
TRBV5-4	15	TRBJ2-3	CASSFGRGGTDTQYF
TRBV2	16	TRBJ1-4	CASRDIGAAPNEKLFF
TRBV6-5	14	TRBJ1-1	CASSPQGRDTEAFF
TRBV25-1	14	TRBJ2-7	CASSAGTGGREQYF
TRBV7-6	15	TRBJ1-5	CASSLGQGSGQPQHF
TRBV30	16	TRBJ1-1	CAWSPWGEMGNTEAFF
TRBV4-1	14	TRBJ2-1	CASSQDRGHNEQFF
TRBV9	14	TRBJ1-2	CASSVDRLGYGYTF
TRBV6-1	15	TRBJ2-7	CASREVGGGSYEQYF
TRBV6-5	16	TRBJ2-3	CASSYLGAGGPDTQYF
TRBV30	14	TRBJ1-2	CASRAPTPNYGYTF
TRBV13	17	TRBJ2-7	CASSKRAAGAPGVEQYF
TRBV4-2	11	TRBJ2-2	CASSQLGELFF
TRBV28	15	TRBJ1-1	CASSLLGELNTEAFF
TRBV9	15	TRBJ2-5	CASSVEGGVQETQYF
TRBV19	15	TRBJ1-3	CASSMTTSSGNTIYF
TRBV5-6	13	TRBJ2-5	CASRGNPEETQYF
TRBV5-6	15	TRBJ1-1	CASSSGGQGNTEAFF
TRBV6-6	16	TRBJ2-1	CASSIYRGTSYNEQFF
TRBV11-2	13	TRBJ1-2	CASSTGVIYGYTF
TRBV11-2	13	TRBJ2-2	CASSLITTGELFF
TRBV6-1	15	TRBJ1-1	CASSSTGEGFAEAFF
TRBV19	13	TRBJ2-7	CASSISQSYEQYF
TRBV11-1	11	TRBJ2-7	CASSVSYEQYF
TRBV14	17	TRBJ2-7	CASSQDFRDGAFYEQYF
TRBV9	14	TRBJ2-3	CASSVGRPEDTQYF
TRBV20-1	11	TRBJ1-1	CSAWGGAEAFF
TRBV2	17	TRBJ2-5	CASRADRKWDFQETQYF
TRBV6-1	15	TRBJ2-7	CASNLFGAGDYEQYF
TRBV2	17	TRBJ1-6	CASSPGHTRTYNSPLHF
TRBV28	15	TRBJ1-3	CASSEVGNTGNTIYF
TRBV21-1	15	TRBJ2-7	CASSSSLAGGEEQYF
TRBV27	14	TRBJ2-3	CASSLLGSTDTQYF
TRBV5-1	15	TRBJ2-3	CASSLPGSGTDTQYF
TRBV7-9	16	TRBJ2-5	CASSARQDAYQETQYF
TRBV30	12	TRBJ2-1	CAWSSTDNEQFF
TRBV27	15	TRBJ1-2	CASSPWTGNMYGYTF
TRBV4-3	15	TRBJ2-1	CASSQGSGGMDEQFF
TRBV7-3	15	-	CASSIGEDGSYEQYF
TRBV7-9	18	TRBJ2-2	CASSPQGAGGQVTGELFF
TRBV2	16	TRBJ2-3	CASSDTGTTLTDTQYF
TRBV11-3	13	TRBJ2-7	CASSVTGGYEQYF
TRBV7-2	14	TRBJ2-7	CASSFAAGGYEQYF
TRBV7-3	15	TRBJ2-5	CASSPTGGNQETQYF